These 11 T cell receptor beta chains share one sample of origin, sequenced in a study of blood T cell repertoires in COVID-19. Assay used: immunoSEQ multiplex PCR; TCRdb lists only in-frame clones, some missing. This table holds 130,000 to 150,000 clones, about four fifths found once. Sequencing used peripheral blood. The receptors were gathered from a woman between 65 and 79 years old with COVID-19, enrolled during active disease.

This clone was detected ten times or more. The chain combines TRBV15 with TRBJ1-3; tentative D call: TRBD1 (5 bases). The V and J ends lost 11 bases and 0 bases respectively, with 11 bases between them. The germline V gene has CDR1 LNHNV and CDR2 YYDKDF (reference sequence). The CDR3 consists of 13 residues. The CDR3 DNA is TGTGCCTCAGGGAGGGCCTCTGGAAACACCATATATTTT. Its translation: CASGRASGNTIYF.

CDR3 DNA: TGTGCCAGCACCAGGACAGCTTCGGGAAAACTGTTTTTT. Protein product: CASTRTASGKLFF. The chain couples TRBV6-5 to TRBJ1-4, with TRBD1 as a possible D gene (6 bases). Trimming removed 7 bases from V and 10 bases from J, with 16 bases in between. Germline loops: CDR1 MNHEY, CDR2 SVGAGI. The length of the CDR3 is 13 residues.

The rearrangement links TRBV11-2 to TRBJ1-6; perhaps TRBD1 as D (6 bases). Trimming took off 1 base at V and 7 bases at J, with 11 bases between the two ends. CDR3 length: 15 residues. Germline V gene sequence: CDR1 SGHAT, CDR2 FQNNGV. CDR3 residues: CASSLVPGENSPLHF. The CDR3, as DNA: TGTGCCAGCAGCTTAGTACCAGGGGAAAATTCACCCCTCCACTTT.

This clone has only a few counts. The chain is built from TRBV25-1 and TRBJ1-2; D unresolved. The germline V and J ends were trimmed by 3 bases and 5 bases, with 7 bases remaining between them. Germline CDR1 reads MGHDK; CDR2 reads SYGVNS. This CDR3 contains 12 residues. CDR3 sequence (DNA): TGTGCCAGCAGTGATGTCACTTATGGCTACACCTTC. Its translation: CASSDVTYGYTF.

The chain links TRBV5-4 to TRBJ2-5, with D possibly TRBD2 on 6 matching bases. The germline V gene has CDR1 SGHNT and CDR2 YYREEE (reference sequence). Trimming removed 4 bases at V and 4 bases at J, with 20 bases between. This CDR3 comprises 16 residues. The CDR3 loop is CASSRRDSLGGETQYF. The DNA for the CDR3 is TGTGCCAGCAGCCGGAGGGACTCCCTGGGCGGAGAGACCCAGTACTTC. Supplemented by reference TRBV5-4 and TRBJ2-5, the full variable domain reads ETGVTQSPTHLIKTRGQQVTLRCSSQSGHNTVSWYQQALGQGPQFIFQYYREEENGRGNFPPRFSGLQFPNYSSELNVNALELDDSALYLCASSRRDSLGGETQYFGPGTRLLVL.

The chain recombines TRBV13 with TRBJ2-2; TRBD1 is a possible D gene (5 bases). CDR3 length: 14 amino acids. Trimming removed 0 bases from V and 6 bases from J, with 8 bases in between. In germline, CDR1 is PRHDT, CDR2 FYEKMQ (reference sequence). The CDR3 sequence is CASSLGGVAGELFF. The CDR3 coding sequence is TGTGCCAGCAGCTTAGGAGGGGTGGCCGGGGAGCTGTTTTTT.

The chain links TRBV11-2 to TRBJ1-5, with 10 nucleotides matching TRBD1. Germline CDR1 reads SGHAT; CDR2 reads FQNNGV. CDR3 length: 16 residues. Trimming removed 5 bases from V and 7 bases from J; junction bases left unmatched: 11. The CDR3 DNA reads TGTGCCAGCAGCAACGCGCCTGGACAGGGGGGACAGCCCCAGCATTTT. Translation: CASSNAPGQGGQPQHF.

The chain joins TRBV7-7 to TRBJ1-2; TRBD1 agrees at 8 bases. Trimming at V came to 5 bases and at J to 7 bases, leaving 6 bases not matched to a gene. The length of the CDR3 is 13 residues. Germline-derived CDR1 and CDR2 are SSHAT and FNYEAQ (reference sequence). CDR3 loop: CASSPGQGPGYTF. As DNA, the CDR3 is TGTGCCAGCAGCCCTGGACAGGGCCCTGGCTACACCTTC. The full variable domain, completed using reference TRBV7-7 and TRBJ1-2, is GAGVSQSPRYKVTKRGQDVTLRCDPISSHATLYWYQQALGQGPEFLTYFNYEAQPDKSGLPSDRFSAERPEGSISTLTIQRTEQRDSAMYRCASSPGQGPGYTFGSGTRLTVV.

This clone came up a few times. Different DNA sequences within this sample yield the same CDR3. The chain is built from TRBV5-1 and TRBJ1-5; D remains unclear. V lost 0 bases and J 5 bases, leaving 6 bases between the germline ends. From germline, CDR1 is SGHRS and CDR2 YFSETQ. The CDR3 has 13 residues. For the CDR3, the DNA is TGCGCCAGCAGCTTGGGGGGAGATCAGCCCCAGCATTTT. It translates to CASSLGGDQPQHF.

This chain links TRBV6-5 with TRBJ1-2; TRBD1 might be the D (5 bases). This CDR3 spans 14 amino acids. Germline V gene lookup returns CDR1 MNHEY and CDR2 SVGAGI. The V and J ends lost 6 bases and 3 bases respectively, with 14 bases between them. This chain's CDR3 is CASRRGDLHYGYTF. CDR3 sequence (DNA): TGTGCCAGCAGGCGGGGGGATCTTCACTATGGCTACACCTTC.

The V and J genes are TRBV5-6 and TRBJ1-3, with TRBD1 identical over 11 bases. The CDR3 runs 17 residues. The junction had 4 bases not matched to a gene; V was cut back by 1 base and J by 1 base. The germline V gene has CDR1 SGHDT and CDR2 YYEEEE. The CDR3 coding sequence is TGTGCCAGCAGCTTGTTTGGACAGGGGGCGTCTGGAAACACCATATATTTT. It specifies CASSLFGQGASGNTIYF.